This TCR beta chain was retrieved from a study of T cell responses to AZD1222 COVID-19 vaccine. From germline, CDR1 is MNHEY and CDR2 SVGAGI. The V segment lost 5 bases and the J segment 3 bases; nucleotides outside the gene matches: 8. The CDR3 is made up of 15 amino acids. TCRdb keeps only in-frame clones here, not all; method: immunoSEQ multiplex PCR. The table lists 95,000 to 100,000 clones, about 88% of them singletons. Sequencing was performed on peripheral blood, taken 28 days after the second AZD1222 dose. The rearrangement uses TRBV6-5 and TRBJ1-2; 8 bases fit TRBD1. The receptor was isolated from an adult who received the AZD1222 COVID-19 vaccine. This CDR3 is CASSKHTTGDYGYTF. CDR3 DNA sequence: TGTGCCAGCAGTAAGCACACGACAGGGGACTATGGCTACACCTTC.